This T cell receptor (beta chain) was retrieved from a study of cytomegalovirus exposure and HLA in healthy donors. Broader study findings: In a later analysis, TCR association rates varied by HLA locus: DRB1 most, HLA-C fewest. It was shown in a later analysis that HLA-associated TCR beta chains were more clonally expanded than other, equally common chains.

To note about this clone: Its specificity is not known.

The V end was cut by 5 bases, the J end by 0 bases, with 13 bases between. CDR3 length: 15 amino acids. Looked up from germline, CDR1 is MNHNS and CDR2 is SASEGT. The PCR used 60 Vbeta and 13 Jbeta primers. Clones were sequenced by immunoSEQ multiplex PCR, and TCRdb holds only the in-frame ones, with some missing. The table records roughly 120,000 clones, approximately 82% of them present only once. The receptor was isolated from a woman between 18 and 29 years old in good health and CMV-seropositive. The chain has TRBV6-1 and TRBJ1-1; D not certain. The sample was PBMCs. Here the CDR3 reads CASSPDGELNTEAFF. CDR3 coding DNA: TGTGCCAGCAGTCCCGACGGGGAACTGAACACTGAAGCTTTCTTT.